These 7 T cell receptor beta chains originate from one sample sequenced in a study of metastatic and nonmetastatic thyroid tumors. TCRdb re-processed the PCR reads through MiXCR. The sample includes approximately 4,000 clones, about 37% of them seen just once. Each patient went into thyroid surgery without having received any treatment. Source material: tumor tissue. Receptors were obtained from a male donor with papillary thyroid cancer or a benign thyroid nodule (not recorded which). Some clones in this sample may be carry-over from other donors' samples.

With respect to this clone: The conserved closing phenylalanine or tryptophan is absent in this CDR3, likely reflecting a read error. The chain joins TRBV28 to TRBJ2-4; D possibly corresponds to TRBD2 (5 bases). V lost 5 bases to trimming and J lost 1 base, with 12 bases between them. The germline V gene encodes CDR1 MDHEN and CDR2 SYDVKM. The CDR3 totals 15 residues. CDR3 coding DNA: TGTGCCAGCAGTCGGAGGTCGGGGGCCAAAAACATTCAGTACTTA. This encodes CASSRRSGAKNIQYL.

In this sample, this clone turned up a few times. The chain uses TRBV6-1 and TRBJ2-5; possible D gene TRBD2, 5 bases. V shed 5 bases and J shed 5 bases, with 9 bases lying between them. Germline-derived CDR1 and CDR2 are MNHNS and SASEGT. The CDR3 covers 12 residues. CDR3 bases: TGTGCCAGCAGTTCGGGGTATGAGACCCAGTACTTC. Residues: CASSSGYETQYF.

This clone is deemed large (0.1 to 1%). V gene TRBV15 combines with J gene TRBJ1-2; 9 nucleotides match TRBD1. V lost 5 bases and J lost 1; bases outside the gene matches: 8. The germline V gene encodes CDR1 LNHNV and CDR2 YYDKDF (reference sequence). CDR3 length: 16 amino acids. The CDR3 spells CATSYTGGEINYGYTF. DNA of the CDR3: TGTGCCACCAGCTATACAGGGGGCGAAATTAACTATGGCTACACCTTC.

This clone is judged large. The chain has TRBV6-2 or TRBV6-3 and TRBJ2-1; no clear D. Trimming shortened V by 3 bases and J by 15 bases, and 15 bases separated the two germline ends. The CDR3 sequence is 12 residues long. The germline CDR1 and CDR2 sequences are MNHEY and SVGEGT. CDR3 DNA sequence: TGTGCCAGCAGTTATGACTTCACCCGACGGTTCTTC. It encodes CASSYDFTRRFF.

J is TRBJ2-1 and V is TRBV10-3; TRBD2 matches 12 bases. The CDR3 is made up of 16 amino acids. V lost 2 bases, J lost 7 bases, and 6 bases stayed unmatched. The V gene's germline CDR1 is ENHRY and CDR2 SYGVKD. The DNA for the CDR3 is TGTGCCATCAGTGAGGGAACTAGCGGGGGGAAAAATGAGCAGTTCTTC. Protein product: CAISEGTSGGKNEQFF.

The chain has TRBV6-2 or TRBV6-3 and TRBJ2-2; D gene uncertain. Germline V lookup: CDR1 MNHEY, CDR2 SVGEGT. Deletions cut 7 bases from V and 4 bases from J, with 10 bases between. This CDR3 has 13 amino acids. This CDR3 is CASTTFTTGELFF. The DNA for the CDR3 is TGTGCCAGCACTACATTTACCACCGGGGAGCTGTTTTTT.

With respect to this clone: A read error may produce the germline difference seen at one junction end. The rearrangement joins TRBV6-1 to TRBJ2-5; 7 bases map to TRBD2. Germline V gene lookup returns CDR1 MNHNS and CDR2 SASEGT. The CDR3 covers 15 residues. For the CDR3, the DNA is TGTGCCAACAGTCGGAGCGGGACCTACCAAGAGACCCAGTACTTC. Translation gives CANSRSGTYQETQYF.